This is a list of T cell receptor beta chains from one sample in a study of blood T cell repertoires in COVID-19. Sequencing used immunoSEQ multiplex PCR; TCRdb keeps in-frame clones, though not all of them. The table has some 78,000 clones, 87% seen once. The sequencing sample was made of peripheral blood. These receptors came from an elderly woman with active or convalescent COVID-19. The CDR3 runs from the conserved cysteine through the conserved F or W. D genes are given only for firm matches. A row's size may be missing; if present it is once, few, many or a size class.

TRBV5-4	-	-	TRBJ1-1	TGTGCCAGCAGCTTGGGCGGGGGGGTTAAGGGTACTGAAGCTTTCTTT	CASSLGGGVKGTEAFF
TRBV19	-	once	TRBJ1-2	TGTGCCAGTAGTCCCGATCAGGGGACAAACTATGGCTACACCTTC	CASSPDQGTNYGYTF
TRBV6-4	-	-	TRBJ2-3	TGTGCCAGCAGGGCGAGCGTAAGCACAGATACGCAGTATTTT	CASRASVSTDTQYF
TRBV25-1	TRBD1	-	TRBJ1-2	TGTGCCAGCAGTTCCTCCGGGACAGCTATGTTAGTCACCTTC	CASSSSGTAMLVTF
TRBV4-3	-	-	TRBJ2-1	TGCGCCAGCAGCCAAGATGTTCGAGGGCTATCCTACAATGAGCAGTTCTTC	CASSQDVRGLSYNEQFF
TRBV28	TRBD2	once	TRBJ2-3	TGTGCCAGCAGTTTTCGGGCGGGGGGCCGCACAGATACGCAGTATTTT	CASSFRAGGRTDTQYF
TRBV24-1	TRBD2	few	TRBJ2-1	TGTGCCACCAGTGATTTCGGTAGCGGGGGGGCAAATGAGCAGTTCTTC	CATSDFGSGGANEQFF
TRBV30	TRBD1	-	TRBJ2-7	TGTGCCTGGAGCCTAGGACAGGGCGAGCAGTACTTC	CAWSLGQGEQYF
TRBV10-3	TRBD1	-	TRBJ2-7	TGTGCCATCAGGAGGGGACAGGGGGCAGGCGAGCAGTACTTC	CAIRRGQGAGEQYF
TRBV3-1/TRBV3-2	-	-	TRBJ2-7	TGTGCCAGCAGCCAAGGAGGTTACGAGCAGTACTTC	CASSQGGYEQYF
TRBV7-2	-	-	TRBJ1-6	TGTGCCAGCAGCTTACACTATCGCAGCGATAATTCACCCCTCCACTTT	CASSLHYRSDNSPLHF
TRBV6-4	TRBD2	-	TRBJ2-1	TGTGCCAGCAGTTTAGCGGGGGGGCCGGATGAGCAGTTCTTC	CASSLAGGPDEQFF
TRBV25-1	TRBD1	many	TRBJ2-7	TGTGCCAGCAGGGCCACAGGGGGCGGAGAGCAGTACTTC	CASRATGGGEQYF
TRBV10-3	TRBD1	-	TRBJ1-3	TGTGCCATCTGGGACAGCCGCTCTGGAAACACCATATATTTT	CAIWDSRSGNTIYF
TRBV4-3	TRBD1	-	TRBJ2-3	TGCGCCAGCAGCCAGGAGGGGGGACAGGGGCGAACAGATACGCAGTATTTT	CASSQEGGQGRTDTQYF
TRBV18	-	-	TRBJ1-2	TGTGCCAGCTCACTCAGACAGGTGGAAGGCTACACCTTC	CASSLRQVEGYTF
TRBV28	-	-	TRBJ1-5	TGTGCCAGCAGCCCAAGTCGACAGGTACTACAGCCCCAGCATTTT	CASSPSRQVLQPQHF
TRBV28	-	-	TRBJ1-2	TGTGCCAGCAGTTTAAGCCGAGCACGCTATGGCTACACCTTC	CASSLSRARYGYTF
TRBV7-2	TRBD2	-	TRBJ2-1	TGTGCCAGCAACCGACTAGCGGGAGGGAATGAGCAGTTCTTC	CASNRLAGGNEQFF
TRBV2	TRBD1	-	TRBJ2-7	TGTGCCAGCCTCCGGGACAGGGGCTACGAGCAGTACTTC	CASLRDRGYEQYF
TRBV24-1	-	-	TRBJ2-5	TGTGCCACCAGTGATTTGCCCCTTCCTGGGCTCAGGCATCAAGAGACCCAGTACTTC	CATSDLPLPGLRHQETQYF
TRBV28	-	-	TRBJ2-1	TGTGCCAGCAGTTTGTATCGCTACAATGAGCAGTTCTTC	CASSLYRYNEQFF
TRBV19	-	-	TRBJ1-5	TGTGCCAGTAGTATAAGGGGGTTCAATCAGCCCCAGCATTTT	CASSIRGFNQPQHF
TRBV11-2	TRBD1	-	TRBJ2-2	TGTGCCAGCACCTCGGACAGGGGGCGGGGCGGGGAGCTGTTTTTT	CASTSDRGRGGELFF
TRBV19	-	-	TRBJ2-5	TGTGCCAGTAGTATCGGGGAGAGAGAGACCCAGTACTTC	CASSIGERETQYF
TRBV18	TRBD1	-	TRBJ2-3	TGTGCCAGCTCACAACTCCTGACAGGGGGCACAGATACGCAGTATTTT	CASSQLLTGGTDTQYF
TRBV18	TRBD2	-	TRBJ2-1	TGTGCCAGCTCACAGTCTAGCGGGCCCTCCTACAATGAGCAGTTCTTC	CASSQSSGPSYNEQFF
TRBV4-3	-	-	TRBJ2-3	TGCGCCAGCAGCCAAGTCCTAGCTACACTAACTAGCACAGATACGCAGTATTTT	CASSQVLATLTSTDTQYF
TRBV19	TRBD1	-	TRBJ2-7	TGTGCCAGTAGTATTCAGACAGGGGCCCTGAATGGGCAGTACTTC	CASSIQTGALNGQYF
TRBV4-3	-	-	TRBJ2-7	TGCGCCAGCAGCCAAGAAGGAGTCTCCCGTTACTACGAGCAGTACTTC	CASSQEGVSRYYEQYF
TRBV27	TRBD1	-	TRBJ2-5	TGTGCCAGCAGTTTACATTCGGGACAGGGCCAAGAGACCCAGTACTTC	CASSLHSGQGQETQYF
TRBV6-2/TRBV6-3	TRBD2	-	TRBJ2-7	TGTGCCAGCAGTCTCACCGGACTAGCTATCCACGAGCAGTACTTC	CASSLTGLAIHEQYF
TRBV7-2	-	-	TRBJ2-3	TGTGCCAGCCAACCCTCGGGCACAGATACGCAGTATTTT	CASQPSGTDTQYF
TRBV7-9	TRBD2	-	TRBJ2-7	TGTGCCACCAGAGGTAGCGGGGGCCCCTACGAGCAGTACTTC	CATRGSGGPYEQYF
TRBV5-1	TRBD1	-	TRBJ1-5	TGCGCCAGCAGCTTGGAGACAGGGTTGGGGCAGCCCCAGCATTTT	CASSLETGLGQPQHF
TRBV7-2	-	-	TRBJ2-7	TGTGCCAGCAGCCCCCATAGCGGTCCCTACGAGCAGTACTTC	CASSPHSGPYEQYF
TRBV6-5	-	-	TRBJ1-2	TGTGCCAGCAGTTACTCGGACAACGTGTATGGCTACACCTTC	CASSYSDNVYGYTF
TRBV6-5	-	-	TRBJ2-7	TGTGCCAGCAGCCAGTCCCCGACCTACGAGCAGTACTTC	CASSQSPTYEQYF
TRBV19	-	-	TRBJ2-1	TGTGCCAGTAGCCCGGGACTTTCTGCATACAATGAGCAGTTCTTC	CASSPGLSAYNEQFF
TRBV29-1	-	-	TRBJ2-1	TGCAGCGGCACCCGGGACATAAACAATGAGCAGTTCTTC	CSGTRDINNEQFF
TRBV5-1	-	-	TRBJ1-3	TGCGCCAGCAGCTTGGCCCTGGAGCTTGGAAACACCATATATTTT	CASSLALELGNTIYF
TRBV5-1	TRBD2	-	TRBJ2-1	TGCGCCAGCAGCTTAGGACTAGCGGGAGTGAATGAGCAGTTCTTC	CASSLGLAGVNEQFF
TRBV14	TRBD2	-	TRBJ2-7	TGTGCCAGCAGCTCACTAGCGGGGACCTACGAGCAGTACTTC	CASSSLAGTYEQYF
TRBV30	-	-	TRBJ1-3	TGTGCCTGCCACACCCGCTCTGGAAACACCATATATTTT	CACHTRSGNTIYF
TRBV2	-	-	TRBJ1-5	TGTGCCAGCAGTGAGCATCAGGCAGCCAATCAGCCCCAGCATTTT	CASSEHQAANQPQHF
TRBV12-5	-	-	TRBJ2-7	TGTGCTAGTGGTGCTTACCGGGACAGGGTACCACTAGCGGGCTCCTACGAGCAGTACTTC	CASGAYRDRVPLAGSYEQYF
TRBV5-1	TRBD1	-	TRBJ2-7	TGCGCCAGCAGCCCCGGGACAGGCCGCTCCTACGAGCAGTACTTC	CASSPGTGRSYEQYF